This is a list of T cell receptor beta chains from one sample in a study of vaccination and CD4 T cells after COVID-19. These TCRs' antigens remain unknown. TCRdb recomputed calls from the PCR reads with MiXCR, one row per CDR3 protein. The repertoire consists of more than 9,500 distinct CDR3 sequences, with 38% occurring once and the leading ten covering 23%. Specimen: cultured CD4+ T cells from blood. The receptors here all came from a human donor with COVID-19. CDR3s include the opening cysteine and the closing phenylalanine or tryptophan. Each record gives: CDR3 protein, CDR3 DNA, D gene, V gene, clone size, J gene. D genes are given only for firm matches. A row's size may be missing; if present it is once, few, many or a size class.

CAWDRGRGEQFF | TGTGCCTGGGACAGGGGGAGAGGTGAGCAGTTCTTC | TRBD1 | TRBV30 | - | TRBJ2-1
CASSYYLNSPLHF | TGTGCCAGCAGTTATTATCTAAATTCACCCCTCCACTTT | - | TRBV12-3/TRBV12-4 | - | TRBJ1-6
CASSEVRQGAYEQYF | TGTGCCAGCAGCGAAGTCCGACAGGGGGCGTACGAGCAGTACTTC | TRBD1 | TRBV6-1 | - | TRBJ2-7
CASSFGGGPTDTQYF | TGTGCCAGCAGTTTCGGGGGGGGACCCACAGATACGCAGTATTTT | TRBD2 | TRBV12-3/TRBV12-4 | - | TRBJ2-3
CASSMLSTANYGYTF | TGTGCCAGCAGCATGCTTTCGACGGCGAACTATGGCTACACCTTC | - | TRBV7-2 | - | TRBJ1-2
CASSERVGSVAKNIQYF | TGTGCCAGCAGTGAGCGCGTCGGGAGCGTAGCCAAAAACATTCAGTACTTC | - | TRBV6-1 | - | TRBJ2-4
CASSRRGVYQETQYF | TGTGCCAGCAGCCGGCGGGGGGTGTACCAAGAGACCCAGTACTTC | TRBD2 | TRBV5-6 | - | TRBJ2-5
CASSVTKINSQHF | TGTGCCAGCAGCGTCACTAAGATTAACTCCCAGCATTTT | - | TRBV25-1 | - | TRBJ1-5
CASSRGGSYNEQFF | TGTGCCAGTAGTCGGGGGGGTTCCTACAATGAGCAGTTCTTC | TRBD2 | TRBV19 | - | TRBJ2-1
CASRLTGQGNYGYTF | TGTGCCAGCAGGCTGACGGGACAGGGAAACTATGGCTACACCTTC | TRBD1 | TRBV27 | - | TRBJ1-2
CASSLLNGYTF | TGTGCCAGCAGTTTATTAAACGGCTACACCTTC | - | TRBV28 | - | TRBJ1-2
CASTQSGTGTDTQYF | TGTGCCAGCACCCAATCCGGGACAGGGACAGATACGCAGTATTTT | TRBD1 | TRBV28 | - | TRBJ2-3
CASSLGAGGHSF | TGTGCCAGCAGCTTAGGTGCGGGGGGCCATTCTTTT | TRBD2 | TRBV7-2 | few | TRBJ2-3
CASNGTGANQPQHF | TGTGCCAGCAATGGGACAGGGGCCAATCAGCCCCAGCATTTT | TRBD1 | TRBV6-4 | - | TRBJ1-5
CASSLTGTEAFF | TGTGCCAGCAGTTTAACGGGAACTGAAGCTTTCTTT | - | TRBV6-5 | - | TRBJ1-1
CASSLRGHGNTIYF | TGTGCCAGCAGTTTAAGAGGGCACGGAAACACCATATATTTT | - | TRBV12-3/TRBV12-4 | - | TRBJ1-3
CASTKGQLRAETQYF | TGTGCCAGTACCAAGGGACAGCTAAGGGCAGAGACCCAGTACTTC | TRBD1 | TRBV7-2 | few | TRBJ2-5
CAIRDRGSGEETQYF | TGTGCCATCAGAGACCGTGGCAGCGGGGAGGAGACCCAGTACTTC | TRBD2 | TRBV10-3 | - | TRBJ2-5
CASSWGVYNQPQHF | TGTGCCAGCAGTTGGGGGGTATACAATCAGCCCCAGCATTTT | - | TRBV12-3/TRBV12-4 | few | TRBJ1-5
CASRDGLPTGELFF | TGTGCCAGCCGCGACGGACTTCCAACCGGGGAGCTGTTTTTT | - | TRBV7-9 | - | TRBJ2-2
CASSLEGTGTDTQYF | TGTGCCAGCAGCTTAGAGGGGACAGGCACAGATACGCAGTATTTT | TRBD1 | TRBV11-3 | - | TRBJ2-3
CASSPSGQGAWGLTEAFF | TGTGCCAGCAGCCCTTCTGGGCAGGGTGCCTGGGGGCTCACTGAAGCTTTCTTT | - | TRBV11-3 | - | TRBJ1-1
CAGTSGGAAKNIQYF | TGTGCCGGGACTAGCGGGGGGGCGGCCAAAAACATTCAGTACTTC | TRBD2 | TRBV30 | few | TRBJ2-4
CASRTTGTGSYEQYF | TGTGCCAGCAGGACCACCGGGACAGGCTCCTACGAGCAGTACTTC | TRBD1 | TRBV6-1 | - | TRBJ2-7
CSARDERTPYEQYF | TGCAGTGCTAGAGATGAGAGGACACCCTACGAGCAGTACTTC | - | TRBV20-1 | - | TRBJ2-7
CASSYGGLGNQPQHF | TGTGCCAGCAGTTACGGGGGGCTCGGCAATCAGCCCCAGCATTTT | - | TRBV6-2/TRBV6-3 | few | TRBJ1-5
CAWSGGTGGGEKLFF | TGTGCCTGGAGTGGAGGGACAGGGGGTGGTGAAAAACTGTTTTTT | TRBD1 | TRBV30 | - | TRBJ1-4
CAWSDVTADTQYF | TGTGCCTGGAGTGACGTGACGGCGGATACGCAGTATTTT | - | TRBV30 | - | TRBJ2-3
CASSSHLRGPDSPLHF | TGCGCCAGCAGCTCCCACCTCAGGGGGCCTGATTCACCCCTCCACTTT | TRBD1 | TRBV5-1 | few | TRBJ1-6